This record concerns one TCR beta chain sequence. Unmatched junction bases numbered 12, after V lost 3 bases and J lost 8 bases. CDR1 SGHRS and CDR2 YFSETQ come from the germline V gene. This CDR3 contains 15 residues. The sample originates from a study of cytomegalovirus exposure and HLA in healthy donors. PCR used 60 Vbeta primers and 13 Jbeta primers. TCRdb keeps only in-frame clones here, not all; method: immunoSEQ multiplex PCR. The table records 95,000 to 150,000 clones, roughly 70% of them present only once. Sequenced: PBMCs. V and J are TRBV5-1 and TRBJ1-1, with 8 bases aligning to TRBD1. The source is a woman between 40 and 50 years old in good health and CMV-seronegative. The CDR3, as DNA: TGCGCCAGCAGCTCGACGGGACAGGCTTTCGCGGAAGCTTTCTTT. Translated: CASSSTGQAFAEAFF.